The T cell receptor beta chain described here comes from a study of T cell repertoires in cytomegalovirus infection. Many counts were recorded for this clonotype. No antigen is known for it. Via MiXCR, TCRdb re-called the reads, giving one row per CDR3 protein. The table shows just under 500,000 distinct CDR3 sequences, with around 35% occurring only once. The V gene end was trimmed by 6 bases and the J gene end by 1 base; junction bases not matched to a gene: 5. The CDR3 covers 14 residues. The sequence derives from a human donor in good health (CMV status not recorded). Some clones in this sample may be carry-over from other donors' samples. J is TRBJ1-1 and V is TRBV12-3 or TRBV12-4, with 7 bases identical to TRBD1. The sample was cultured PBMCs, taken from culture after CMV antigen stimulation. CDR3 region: CASSLGTANTEAFF. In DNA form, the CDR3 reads TGTGCCAGCAGCCTCGGGACAGCGAACACTGAAGCTTTCTTT.